The 31 T cell receptor beta chains below come from one sample, sequenced in a study of cytomegalovirus exposure and HLA in healthy donors. Primers for the PCR totalled 60 Vbeta and 13 Jbeta. The data were produced by immunoSEQ multiplex PCR, yet TCRdb's version contains in-frame clones alone and is incomplete. The sample holds approximately 150,000 clones, roughly 80% seen once. Sequencing was carried out using PBMCs. These receptors originate from a male donor in good health and CMV-seronegative.

This chain joins TRBV5-1 and TRBJ2-4; perhaps TRBD2 as D (5 bases). Germline CDR1 and CDR2: SGHRS and YFSETQ. V was trimmed by 3 bases and J by 0 bases, leaving 19 bases between them. The CDR3 is 18 residues long. The CDR3 region is CASSSGLGGGLAKNIQYF. CDR3 DNA sequence: TGCGCCAGCAGCTCTGGGCTGGGTGGCGGGTTAGCCAAAAACATTCAGTACTTC.

The rearrangement uses TRBV10-3 and TRBJ1-5; D perhaps matches TRBD1 (6 bases). The V gene's germline CDR1 is ENHRY and CDR2 SYGVKD. The CDR3 length is 16 residues. V was cut by 6 bases and J by 2 bases, with 17 bases left in between. CDR3 sequence (DNA): TGTGCCATCAGGGATCCGGGGGCGGGAGGCAATCAGCCCCAGCATTTT. This encodes CAIRDPGAGGNQPQHF.

The chain uses TRBV6-1 and TRBJ2-5; D perhaps matches TRBD1 (5 bases). Trimming pared 2 bases from V and 3 bases from J, leaving 10 bases between. The germline V gene encodes CDR1 MNHNS and CDR2 SASEGT. The CDR3 consists of 14 residues. This CDR3 is CASSEWGLKETQYF. CDR3 DNA sequence: TGTGCCAGCAGTGAATGGGGCTTAAAAGAGACCCAGTACTTC.

This chain links TRBV19 with TRBJ2-3, with D perhaps TRBD2 (5 bases). The CDR3 runs to 12 residues. V was clipped by 2 bases and J by 6 bases, with 6 bases between them. CDR1 LNHDA and CDR2 SQIVND come from the germline V gene (reference sequence). As DNA, the CDR3 is TGTGCCAGTAGTATACCGGGGGATACGCAGTATTTT. It codes for CASSIPGDTQYF. The variable domain in full, completed from reference TRBV19 and TRBJ2-3, reads DGGITQSPKYLFRKEGQNVTLSCEQNLNHDAMYWYRQDPGQGLRLIYYSQIVNDFQKGDIAEGYSVSREKKESFPLTVTSAQKNPTAFYLCASSIPGDTQYFGPGTRLTVL.

In DNA, the CDR3 is TGTGCCAGCAGAGAGGGGGCAGGGTTTAATTCACCCCTCCACTTT. Protein: CASREGAGFNSPLHF. The genes are TRBV7-9 and TRBJ1-6; 7 bases fit TRBD1. CDR1 and CDR2 from the germline V gene are SEHNR and FQNEAQ (reference sequence). V lost 6 bases, J lost 6 bases, and 8 bases stayed unmatched. There are 15 residues in the CDR3.

The CDR3 loop reads CASRPTSASTDTQYF. The CDR3 DNA reads as TGTGCCAGCAGACCGACTAGCGCAAGCACAGATACGCAGTATTTT. This chain connects TRBV7-3 to TRBJ2-3; TRBD2 matches at 8 bases. Trimming took 6 bases from V and 0 from J; bases not matched to a gene: 5. CDR3 length: 15 residues. The germline V gene has CDR1 SGHTA and CDR2 FQGTGA.

The chain combines TRBV6-6 with TRBJ2-7; no definite D call. Germline CDR1 reads MNHNY; CDR2 reads SVGAGI (reference sequence). The ends were cut back, 8 bases at V and 0 bases at J, with 8 bases in the middle. This CDR3 is 12 amino acids long. Here the CDR3 reads CASAESSYEQYF. For the CDR3, the DNA is TGTGCCAGCGCCGAGAGCTCCTACGAGCAGTACTTC.

There are a few counts of this clone. This sequence joins TRBV7-9 and TRBJ2-1, with D hard to call. CDR1 is SEHNR and CDR2 is FQNEAQ in the germline V gene (reference sequence). The V end lost 2 bases, the J end lost 7 bases, and 9 bases lay between the germline ends. This CDR3 has 13 residues. The CDR3 loop reads CASSLTPGNEQFF. The CDR3 DNA follows: TGTGCCAGCAGCTTAACGCCGGGTAATGAGCAGTTCTTC.

The V and J genes are TRBV4-1 and TRBJ2-2; 8 positions match TRBD2. V was clipped by 1 base and J by 7 bases; unmatched bases: 8. Germline V CDR1 and CDR2: MGHRA, YSYEKL. The CDR3 totals 16 residues. In DNA form, the CDR3 reads TGCGCCAGCAGCCAAGTTAGCGGGGACGGAGGCGGGGAGCTGTTTTTT. Its translation is CASSQVSGDGGGELFF.

The chain employs TRBV5-8 and TRBJ1-2; D possibly corresponds to TRBD1 (6 bases). There are 12 residues in the CDR3. Germline CDR1 and CDR2: SGHTS and YDEGEE. V dropped 2 bases and J dropped 5 bases, with 7 bases sitting between them. CDR3: CASSFTGYGYTF. CDR3 nucleotides: TGTGCCAGCAGCTTCACAGGGTATGGCTACACCTTC.

This clone has just one count. V and J are TRBV6-1 and TRBJ1-5; D is undetermined. Trimming shortened V by 8 bases and J by 6 bases, and 5 bases separated the two germline ends. The CDR3 length is 10 residues. From germline, CDR1 is MNHNS and CDR2 SASEGT. The CDR3 loop is CASVGQPQHF. Written as DNA, the CDR3 is TGTGCCAGCGTCGGTCAGCCCCAGCATTTT.

This chain connects TRBV7-8 to TRBJ1-2, with 8 bases lining up with TRBD1. V gave up 1 base and J gave up 4 bases; unmatched junction bases: 2. This CDR3 has 14 residues. Per germline, CDR1 SGHVS and CDR2 FQNEAQ. DNA of the CDR3: TGTGCCAGCAGCTTAGTAGGACAGGGCTATGGCTACACCTTC. Its protein product is CASSLVGQGYGYTF. The variable domain in full, with the rest retrieved from reference TRBV7-8 and TRBJ1-2, is GAGVSQSPRYKVAKRGQDVALRCDPISGHVSLFWYQQALGQGPEFLTYFQNEAQLDKSGLPSDRFFAERPEGSVSTLKIQRTQQEDSAVYLCASSLVGQGYGYTFGSGTRLTVV.

This clone appeared many times. The J gene is TRBJ1-3, the V gene TRBV4-1, with D possibly TRBD1 on 6 matching bases. Germline V gene data show CDR1 as MGHRA and CDR2 as YSYEKL. This CDR3 is 18 amino acids long. V shed 4 bases and J shed 0 bases, with 19 bases lying between them. The CDR3 reads CASSPNTGQTDSGNTIYF. The DNA of the CDR3 is TGCGCCAGCAGCCCTAATACGGGACAAACCGACTCTGGAAACACCATATATTTT.

This chain joins TRBV7-9 and TRBJ2-7; 12 bases are shared with TRBD1. There are 18 residues in the CDR3. The V and J ends lost 5 bases and 5 bases, in that order; junction bases with no gene match: 16. Germline assignment: CDR1 SEHNR and CDR2 FQNEAQ (reference sequence). As DNA, the CDR3 is TGTGCCAGCAGCCAAGATCCCCTTAGCGGGACAGGGGGCCACGAGCAGTACTTC. Protein product: CASSQDPLSGTGGHEQYF.

This clone came up a few times. The chain links TRBV10-3 to TRBJ1-2; maybe TRBD1 (6 bases). Germline CDR1 is ENHRY and CDR2 is SYGVKD. V lost 6 bases and J 2 bases, leaving 13 bases between the germline ends. This CDR3 region has 14 residues. The CDR3 reads CAISHWDTNYGYTF. CDR3 bases: TGTGCCATCAGCCATTGGGACACAAACTATGGCTACACCTTC.

The chain links TRBV29-1 to TRBJ2-1; TRBD2 matches at 9 bases. The CDR3 contains 14 residues. The germline V gene has CDR1 SQVTM and CDR2 ANQGSEA. V was pared by 2 bases and J by 7 bases, with 6 bases of the junction left unmatched. This CDR3 is CSVELAGKGNEQFF. In DNA, the CDR3 is TGCAGCGTTGAACTAGCGGGAAAGGGGAATGAGCAGTTCTTC.

Only a few counts were recorded for this clone. This chain joins TRBV6-1 and TRBJ1-1; the match to TRBD1 covers 7 bases. Germline CDR1 MNHNS, CDR2 SASEGT. Trimming removed 6 bases from V and 2 bases from J; junction bases left unmatched: 3. The CDR3 runs to 13 residues. The CDR3 DNA reads TGTGCCAGCAGGTGGACAGGAAACACTGAAGCTTTCTTT. Protein sequence: CASRWTGNTEAFF.

The CDR3 sequence: CASKESGELFF. The CDR3 DNA follows: TGTGCCAGCAAAGAGTCCGGGGAGCTGTTTTTT. This chain links TRBV2 with TRBJ2-2; D gene ambiguous. Germline loops: CDR1 SNHLY, CDR2 FYNNEI. Between the trimmed V and J ends, which lost 7 bases and 6 bases, there was a span of 6 bases. The CDR3 sequence is 11 residues long.

The chain joins TRBV6-5 to TRBJ2-2; 9 bases align to TRBD2. CDR3 size: 16 residues. Germline CDR1 is MNHEY and CDR2 is SVGAGI. The junction had 3 bases not matched to a gene; V was cut back by 0 bases and J by 4 bases. CDR3: CASSYSSGSATGELFF. DNA of the CDR3: TGTGCCAGCAGTTACTCTAGCGGGAGCGCCACCGGGGAGCTGTTTTTT.

The rearrangement joins TRBV6-1 to TRBJ2-3; tentatively, D is TRBD1 (6 bases). V was trimmed by 2 bases and J by 0 bases, leaving 9 bases between them. Germline V gives CDR1 MNHNS, CDR2 SASEGT. This CDR3 region has 15 residues. Here the CDR3 reads CASSEPGASTDTQYF. As DNA, the CDR3 is TGTGCCAGCAGTGAACCAGGGGCTAGCACAGATACGCAGTATTTT.

The V call is TRBV9, the J call TRBJ1-5; D is unclear. Germline CDR1 and CDR2: SGDLS and YYNGEE. The CDR3 has 13 residues. The ends were cut back, 0 bases at V and 5 bases at J, with 6 bases in the middle. The CDR3 is CASSVDGDQPQHF. CDR3 DNA: TGTGCCAGCAGCGTAGACGGGGATCAGCCCCAGCATTTT.

This clone showed up just once. The chain joins TRBV18 to TRBJ2-7; 7 bases fit TRBD1. CDR3 size: 12 residues. Per germline, CDR1 KGHSH and CDR2 LQKENI. V lost 4 bases, J lost 6 bases, and 3 bases stayed unmatched. CDR3 sequence reads: CASSQTGREQYF. CDR3 DNA sequence: TGTGCCAGCTCACAGACAGGGCGCGAGCAGTACTTC. The entire variable domain, with the rest obtained from reference TRBV18 and TRBJ2-7, is as follows: NAGVMQNPRHLVRRRGQEARLRCSPMKGHSHVYWYRQLPEEGLKFMVYLQKENIIDESGMPKERFSAEFPKEGPSILRIQQVVRGDSAAYFCASSQTGREQYFGPGTRLTVT.

The chain employs TRBV7-2 and TRBJ2-5; TRBD2 matches 9 bases. V trimming: 4 bases; J trimming: 5 bases; junction bases outside the gene matches: 5. CDR1 is SGHTA and CDR2 is FQGNSA in the germline V gene. This CDR3 is built from 14 residues. CDR3 sequence: CASSSWTSVETQYF. The CDR3 DNA is TGTGCCAGCAGCTCCTGGACTAGCGTGGAGACCCAGTACTTC.

The chain couples TRBV28 to TRBJ2-7; D unclear. CDR1 MDHEN and CDR2 SYDVKM come from the germline V gene. V lost 6 bases to trimming and J lost 3 bases, with 9 bases between them. CDR3 length: 12 amino acids. The DNA of the CDR3 is TGTGCCAGCAGCGTTCTCGGCTACGAGCAGTACTTC. Residues: CASSVLGYEQYF.

The J gene is TRBJ2-3, the V gene TRBV7-3; 13 positions match TRBD2. CDR3 size: 16 residues. With V trimmed by 3 bases and J by 6 bases, 6 bases remained unmatched. Germline V gives CDR1 SGHTA, CDR2 FQGTGA. CDR3 region: CASSFQPGLAGDTQYF. CDR3 in DNA: TGTGCCAGCAGCTTCCAACCGGGACTAGCGGGGGATACGCAGTATTTT.

The chain combines TRBV27 with TRBJ1-5, with TRBD1 as a possible D gene (6 bases). This CDR3 spans 15 amino acids. The germline V gene has CDR1 MNHEY and CDR2 SMNVEV (reference sequence). Trimming stripped 4 bases from V and 0 bases from J, with 10 bases between. The CDR3: CASSSQGHSNQPQHF. The CDR3 nucleotides are TGTGCCAGCAGTTCACAGGGCCATAGCAATCAGCCCCAGCATTTT.

This clone has more than one count but fewer than ten. The genes are TRBV28 and TRBJ2-1; 7 positions match TRBD2. J gave up 4 bases and V 6 bases, and 6 bases lay outside the gene matches. The CDR3 totals 14 residues. Germline-derived CDR1 and CDR2 are MDHEN and SYDVKM. In DNA form, the CDR3 reads TGTGCCAGCAGCGTAAGCGGGGCATACAATGAGCAGTTCTTC. This encodes CASSVSGAYNEQFF.

This chain connects TRBV29-1 to TRBJ2-3; no clear D gene. Deletions cut 5 bases from V and 2 bases from J, with 8 bases between. This CDR3 has 12 amino acids. From germline, CDR1 is SQVTM and CDR2 ANQGSEA. The DNA for the CDR3 is TGCAGCGTTTTTGGCCCCACAGATACGCAGTATTTT. Its protein product is CSVFGPTDTQYF.

The V call is TRBV18, the J call TRBJ2-4, with TRBD1 matching 7 bases. The ends lost 0 bases at V and 6 bases at J; junction bases unmatched: 2. Germline lookup yields CDR1 KGHSH and CDR2 LQKENI. This CDR3 comprises 14 residues. The CDR3, as DNA: TGTGCCAGCTCACCACCCCCAGGGGGAAACATTCAGTACTTC. Amino acid sequence: CASSPPPGGNIQYF.

V usage is TRBV4-1 and J usage is TRBJ2-3; D possibly corresponds to TRBD1 (5 bases). Germline V gene data show CDR1 as MGHRA and CDR2 as YSYEKL. The CDR3 loop spans 15 amino acids. Trimming left V 1 base short and J 6 bases short, with 14 bases between. CDR3 bases: TGCGCCAGCAGCCAAGGGGCTGGGGCAAGCGATACGCAGTATTTT. It codes for CASSQGAGASDTQYF.

The CDR3 loop is CASRGQGSYEQYF. The CDR3 nucleotides are TGTGCCAGCAGGGGACAGGGGTCCTACGAGCAGTACTTC. V gene TRBV13 combines with J gene TRBJ2-7; TRBD1 aligns across 10 bases. V lost 6 bases, J lost 1 base, and 0 bases stayed unmatched. The length of the CDR3 is 13 residues. CDR1 and CDR2 (germline): PRHDT, FYEKMQ (reference sequence). The whole variable domain, remainder taken from reference TRBV13 and TRBJ2-7, is AAGVIQSPRHLIKEKRETATLKCYPIPRHDTVYWYQQGPGQDPQFLISFYEKMQSDKGSIPDRFSAQQFSDYHSELNMSSLELGDSALYFCASRGQGSYEQYFGPGTRLTVT.